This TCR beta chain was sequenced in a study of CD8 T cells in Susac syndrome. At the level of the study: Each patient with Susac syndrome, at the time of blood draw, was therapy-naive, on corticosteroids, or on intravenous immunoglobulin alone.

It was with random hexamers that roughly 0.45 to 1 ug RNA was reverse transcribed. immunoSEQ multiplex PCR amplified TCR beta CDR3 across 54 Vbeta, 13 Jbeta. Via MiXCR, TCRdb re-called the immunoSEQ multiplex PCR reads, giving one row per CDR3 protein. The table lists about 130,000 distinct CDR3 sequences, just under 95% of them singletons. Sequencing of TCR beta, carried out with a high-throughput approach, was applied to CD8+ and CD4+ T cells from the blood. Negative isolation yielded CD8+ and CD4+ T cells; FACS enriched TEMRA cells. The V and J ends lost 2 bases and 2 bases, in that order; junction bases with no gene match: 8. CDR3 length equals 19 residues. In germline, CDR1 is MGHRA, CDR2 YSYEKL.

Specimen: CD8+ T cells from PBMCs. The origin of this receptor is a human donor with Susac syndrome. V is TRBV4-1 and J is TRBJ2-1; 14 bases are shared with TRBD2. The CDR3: CASSQTGTSGRGTYNEQFF. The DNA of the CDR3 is TGCGCCAGCAGCCAAACCGGGACTAGCGGGAGAGGGACCTACAATGAGCAGTTCTTC.